These T cell receptor beta chains were read from a single sample in a study of blood T cell repertoires in COVID-19. Profiling relied on immunoSEQ multiplex PCR, and the TCRdb table lists in-frame clones only, not all of them. This table has 65,000 to 95,000 clones, over 70% appearing once. The sample was peripheral blood. These receptors were collected from a man aged 45-65 years with active or convalescent COVID-19. The CDR3 runs from the conserved cysteine through the conserved F or W. Fields, in order: clone size, D gene, V gene, J gene, CDR3 DNA, CDR3 protein. The D gene is left open where the match is weak. Size is stated for part of the rows, as once, few or many counts, or as a class when the clone is expanded.

clone_size: few
d_call: TRBD1
v_call: TRBV12-5
j_call: TRBJ2-7
cdr3_nt: TGTGCTAGTGCCCTGGTGGGCAGGGGGTACGAGCAGTACTTC
cdr3_aa: CASALVGRGYEQYF

clone_size: -
d_call: -
v_call: TRBV5-1
j_call: TRBJ2-5
cdr3_nt: TGCGCCAGCAGCGGGGGCACCCTACAAGAGACCCAGTACTTC
cdr3_aa: CASSGGTLQETQYF

clone_size: -
d_call: -
v_call: TRBV10-3
j_call: TRBJ2-7
cdr3_nt: TGTGCCATCAGTGACCCCGGGGGACCCTCCTACGAGCAGTACTTC
cdr3_aa: CAISDPGGPSYEQYF

clone_size: -
d_call: -
v_call: TRBV6-1
j_call: TRBJ2-5
cdr3_nt: TGTGCCAGCAGTGACCCGACAGGACAAGAGACCCAGTACTTC
cdr3_aa: CASSDPTGQETQYF

clone_size: -
d_call: TRBD2
v_call: TRBV5-1
j_call: TRBJ2-7
cdr3_nt: TGCGCCAGCAGCTTGGGGCTAGCGGGGGGCAACCCCTCCTACGAGCAGTACTTC
cdr3_aa: CASSLGLAGGNPSYEQYF

clone_size: -
d_call: -
v_call: TRBV4-1
j_call: TRBJ2-4
cdr3_nt: TGCGCCAGCAGCCAAGATCCGAAGGGGGGGAGCATTCAGTACTTC
cdr3_aa: CASSQDPKGGSIQYF

clone_size: -
d_call: -
v_call: TRBV25-1
j_call: TRBJ1-6
cdr3_nt: TGTGCCAGCAGTGACCGGGGGGCGGTTAGCTCCTATAATTCACCCCTCCACTTT
cdr3_aa: CASSDRGAVSSYNSPLHF

clone_size: -
d_call: -
v_call: TRBV6-2/TRBV6-3
j_call: TRBJ1-5
cdr3_nt: TGTGCCAGCAGCCCCCTTTCAGGTTACAATCAGCCCCAGCATTTT
cdr3_aa: CASSPLSGYNQPQHF

clone_size: -
d_call: TRBD1
v_call: TRBV6-6
j_call: TRBJ2-7
cdr3_nt: TGTGCCAGCAGTCCAAGTCGGGACAGCAACTTCGACTACGAGCAGTACTTC
cdr3_aa: CASSPSRDSNFDYEQYF

clone_size: few
d_call: -
v_call: TRBV7-2
j_call: TRBJ1-1
cdr3_nt: TGTGCCAGCAGCTTAGGTTGGAGTGCCACTGAAGCTTTCTTT
cdr3_aa: CASSLGWSATEAFF

clone_size: -
d_call: TRBD1
v_call: TRBV5-6
j_call: TRBJ2-1
cdr3_nt: TGTGCCAGCAGCCCCGTGACAGGGTACAATGAGCAGTTCTTC
cdr3_aa: CASSPVTGYNEQFF

clone_size: -
d_call: TRBD1
v_call: TRBV19
j_call: TRBJ2-7
cdr3_nt: TGTGCCAGTAGCAGGGACAGGGACCGTTACGAGCAGTACTTC
cdr3_aa: CASSRDRDRYEQYF

clone_size: few
d_call: TRBD2
v_call: TRBV2
j_call: TRBJ2-3
cdr3_nt: TGTGCCACCCGACTCAGCGGGGGGCTTAGCACAGATACGCAGTATTTT
cdr3_aa: CATRLSGGLSTDTQYF

clone_size: -
d_call: TRBD1
v_call: TRBV27
j_call: TRBJ2-7
cdr3_nt: TGTGCCAGCAGTTTATCGGCGCAGGGGGAGAGAGAGCAGTACTTC
cdr3_aa: CASSLSAQGEREQYF

clone_size: few
d_call: -
v_call: TRBV7-9
j_call: TRBJ2-1
cdr3_nt: TGTGCCGTCCGTGAGGGGGGGCCAGATGAGCAGTTCTTC
cdr3_aa: CAVREGGPDEQFF

clone_size: -
d_call: -
v_call: TRBV18
j_call: TRBJ1-1
cdr3_nt: TGTGCCAGCTCACCAGGGGGGGCGGACACTGAAGCTTTCTTT
cdr3_aa: CASSPGGADTEAFF

clone_size: -
d_call: TRBD1
v_call: TRBV30
j_call: TRBJ1-1
cdr3_nt: TGTGCCTGGAGGGACAGGGTGGACACTGAAGCTTTCTTT
cdr3_aa: CAWRDRVDTEAFF

clone_size: -
d_call: TRBD1
v_call: TRBV4-1
j_call: TRBJ1-1
cdr3_nt: TGCGCCAGCAGCCAAGGGACAGGGCGCTATGCTTTCTTT
cdr3_aa: CASSQGTGRYAFF

clone_size: -
d_call: TRBD1
v_call: TRBV18
j_call: TRBJ1-6
cdr3_nt: TGTGCCAGCTCACTCTTACAGGGGCCCGATTCACCCCTCCACTTT
cdr3_aa: CASSLLQGPDSPLHF

clone_size: -
d_call: -
v_call: TRBV9
j_call: TRBJ2-5
cdr3_nt: TGTGCCAGCAGCGTAGCGGAAGAGACCCAGTACTTC
cdr3_aa: CASSVAEETQYF

clone_size: -
d_call: -
v_call: TRBV5-1
j_call: TRBJ1-1
cdr3_nt: TGCGCCAGCAGCTTGGTTACAGGGAACACTGAAGCTTTCTTT
cdr3_aa: CASSLVTGNTEAFF

clone_size: -
d_call: -
v_call: TRBV7-9
j_call: TRBJ2-3
cdr3_nt: TGTGCCAGCAGCTTAGATTCTGGGGGCACCCACACAGATACGCAGTATTTT
cdr3_aa: CASSLDSGGTHTDTQYF

clone_size: -
d_call: TRBD1
v_call: TRBV3-1/TRBV3-2
j_call: TRBJ2-7
cdr3_nt: TGTGCCAGCAGCCAAGCCCCGGACAGGGTGGATTACGAGCAGTACTTC
cdr3_aa: CASSQAPDRVDYEQYF

clone_size: -
d_call: -
v_call: TRBV25-1
j_call: TRBJ2-7
cdr3_nt: TGTGCCAGCAGTGACTCCGGGACCTACGAGCAGTACTTC
cdr3_aa: CASSDSGTYEQYF

clone_size: -
d_call: -
v_call: TRBV2
j_call: TRBJ2-7
cdr3_nt: TGTGCCAGCAGTGAAGCAGGCGGTGTCGAGCAGTACTTC
cdr3_aa: CASSEAGGVEQYF

clone_size: -
d_call: TRBD2
v_call: TRBV7-2
j_call: TRBJ2-5
cdr3_nt: TGTGCCAGCAGCCTAGGACTAGTCTCGCAAGAGACCCAGTACTTC
cdr3_aa: CASSLGLVSQETQYF

clone_size: -
d_call: TRBD1
v_call: TRBV9
j_call: TRBJ1-2
cdr3_nt: TGTGCCAGCAGCGCCCGACAGGGGGCGGACTATGGCTACACCTTC
cdr3_aa: CASSARQGADYGYTF

clone_size: -
d_call: -
v_call: TRBV10-3
j_call: TRBJ2-1
cdr3_nt: TGTGCCATCAGTGAGTCGAGGGAGCAAGACAATGAGCAGTTCTTC
cdr3_aa: CAISESREQDNEQFF

clone_size: -
d_call: -
v_call: TRBV4-3
j_call: TRBJ2-2
cdr3_nt: TGCGCCAGCAGCCAACGGCTCAGACGGGGAAACACCGGGGAGCTGTTTTTT
cdr3_aa: CASSQRLRRGNTGELFF

clone_size: -
d_call: -
v_call: TRBV5-8
j_call: TRBJ1-6
cdr3_nt: TGTGCCAGCAGCAAGGTCCTGGGAGGAAGGACACCCCTCCACTTT
cdr3_aa: CASSKVLGGRTPLHF

clone_size: once
d_call: TRBD1
v_call: TRBV3-1/TRBV3-2
j_call: TRBJ2-3
cdr3_nt: TGTGCCAGCAGCCAAGACCGGGACAGCCTCGGGACAGATACGCAGTATTTT
cdr3_aa: CASSQDRDSLGTDTQYF

clone_size: -
d_call: -
v_call: TRBV10-2
j_call: TRBJ2-7
cdr3_nt: TGCGCCAGCAGTGAGGCCAGGCTCTACGAGCAGTACTTC
cdr3_aa: CASSEARLYEQYF

clone_size: -
d_call: -
v_call: TRBV25-1
j_call: TRBJ2-7
cdr3_nt: TGTGCCAGCAGTCCCACCGGGACTTCGAGGGAGCAGTACTTC
cdr3_aa: CASSPTGTSREQYF

clone_size: -
d_call: -
v_call: TRBV4-1
j_call: TRBJ2-2
cdr3_nt: TGCGCCAGCAGCCAAGAATGGGCGGGTACAACCACCGGGGAGCTGTTTTTT
cdr3_aa: CASSQEWAGTTTGELFF

clone_size: few
d_call: TRBD2
v_call: TRBV5-4
j_call: TRBJ2-7
cdr3_nt: TGTGCCAGCAGCACCCTAGCGGGGGGGACCTACGAGCAGTACTTC
cdr3_aa: CASSTLAGGTYEQYF

clone_size: once
d_call: -
v_call: TRBV29-1
j_call: TRBJ2-1
cdr3_nt: TGCAGCGCCCACTGGAGCTCCTACAATGAGCAGTTCTTC
cdr3_aa: CSAHWSSYNEQFF

clone_size: -
d_call: -
v_call: TRBV28
j_call: TRBJ2-3
cdr3_nt: TGTGCCGCCTCGGGGTCCGATACGCAGTATTTT
cdr3_aa: CAASGSDTQYF

clone_size: -
d_call: -
v_call: TRBV4-3
j_call: TRBJ2-7
cdr3_nt: TGCGCCAGCAGCCAAGAGGCTTCCTACGAGCAGTACTTC
cdr3_aa: CASSQEASYEQYF

clone_size: -
d_call: -
v_call: TRBV7-6
j_call: TRBJ1-4
cdr3_nt: TGTGCCAGCAGCTTAGGCGCAGGGTACGGTGAAAAACTGTTTTTT
cdr3_aa: CASSLGAGYGEKLFF

clone_size: -
d_call: -
v_call: TRBV6-1
j_call: TRBJ2-3
cdr3_nt: TGTGCCAGCAGTGAACAGGGGACGCACACAGATACGCAGTATTTT
cdr3_aa: CASSEQGTHTDTQYF

clone_size: once
d_call: TRBD2
v_call: TRBV5-8
j_call: TRBJ2-3
cdr3_nt: TGTGCCAGCAGCTTGGTAGTATTAGCGGGGGGAGTTAGCACAGATACGCAGTATTTT
cdr3_aa: CASSLVVLAGGVSTDTQYF

clone_size: -
d_call: -
v_call: TRBV27
j_call: TRBJ1-6
cdr3_nt: TGTGCCAGCAGTTTCGGCAGAGGGAATTCACCCCTCCACTTT
cdr3_aa: CASSFGRGNSPLHF

clone_size: -
d_call: -
v_call: TRBV7-9
j_call: TRBJ2-7
cdr3_nt: TGTGCCAGCAGCCCCGACCGAGGTTCCTACGAGCAGTACTTC
cdr3_aa: CASSPDRGSYEQYF

clone_size: -
d_call: -
v_call: TRBV19
j_call: TRBJ2-1
cdr3_nt: TGTGCCAGTATGGAACTAGCAGGCTACAATGAGCAGTTCTTC
cdr3_aa: CASMELAGYNEQFF

clone_size: -
d_call: TRBD1
v_call: TRBV29-1
j_call: TRBJ2-7
cdr3_nt: TGCAGCGTTGAGATCCCGGGACAGGGGTCCTACGAGCAGTACTTC
cdr3_aa: CSVEIPGQGSYEQYF

clone_size: -
d_call: -
v_call: TRBV4-3
j_call: TRBJ2-5
cdr3_nt: TGCGCCAGCAGCCAAGATCGGGAAGAGACCCAGTACTTC
cdr3_aa: CASSQDREETQYF

clone_size: -
d_call: TRBD2
v_call: TRBV7-2
j_call: TRBJ2-3
cdr3_nt: TGTGCCAGCAGCTTAGCCCCTAGACTAGCGGGGGGGGATACGCAGTATTTT
cdr3_aa: CASSLAPRLAGGDTQYF

clone_size: -
d_call: -
v_call: TRBV12-3/TRBV12-4
j_call: TRBJ1-1
cdr3_nt: TGTGCCAGCAGCCTAGTGGGTAACACTGAAGCTTTCTTT
cdr3_aa: CASSLVGNTEAFF

clone_size: many
d_call: -
v_call: TRBV6-5
j_call: TRBJ2-3
cdr3_nt: TGTGCCAGCAGCAGGGGGGCAGATACGCAGTATTTT
cdr3_aa: CASSRGADTQYF

clone_size: once
d_call: -
v_call: TRBV2
j_call: TRBJ1-5
cdr3_nt: TGTGCCAGCGGCGCCAGGCTAATTAGCAATCAGCCCCAGCATTTT
cdr3_aa: CASGARLISNQPQHF

clone_size: -
d_call: -
v_call: TRBV18
j_call: TRBJ2-7
cdr3_nt: TGTGCCAGCTCACCAGATGAGGACAGTCTCGAGCAGTACTTC
cdr3_aa: CASSPDEDSLEQYF

clone_size: -
d_call: TRBD1
v_call: TRBV9
j_call: TRBJ2-7
cdr3_nt: TGTGCCAGCAGCGTAGCTCCGGGACAGGGGTACGAGCAGTACTTC
cdr3_aa: CASSVAPGQGYEQYF